This T cell receptor (beta chain) was obtained from a study of early T cells in non-severe SARS-CoV-2 infection. Study overall: RNA in bulk from unsorted whole blood was sequenced, and chains were unpaired.

Study-level findings and limits: Missing private and CD4 specificities, VDJdb matching favored anti-spike CD8 responses.

This clonotype was observed at least ten times. Its antigen remains unknown. The TCR library protocol was used to attach unique molecular identifiers. These identifiers were attached to individual cDNA molecules. Each CDR3 protein is one row after TCRdb ran MiXCR on the 5' RACE reads. This sample has 65,000 to 95,000 distinct CDR3 sequences, with 5% found just once. This specimen consisted of whole blood, obtained at baseline. This sequence originates from an adult who was a healthcare worker with PCR-confirmed SARS-CoV-2 infection or an uninfected control (not recorded which).

CDR3 DNA: TGTGCCAGCAGCTTAGGGGAAGGGGGAGCTTCCTACGAGCAGTACTTC. The encoded protein is CASSLGEGGASYEQYF. The chain combines TRBV7-9 with TRBJ2-7; maybe TRBD1 (6 bases). Germline V gene lookup returns CDR1 SEHNR and CDR2 FQNEAQ (reference sequence). The V end was cut by 1 base, the J end by 1 base, with 14 bases between. CDR3 length: 16 residues. The full variable domain, completed using reference TRBV7-9 and TRBJ2-7, is DTGVSQNPRHKITKRGQNVTFRCDPISEHNRLYWYRQTLGQGPEFLTYFQNEAQLEKSRLLSDRFSAERPKGSFSTLEIQRTEQGDSAMYLCASSLGEGGASYEQYFGPGTRLTVT.